This T cell receptor (beta chain) emerged from a study of identical twins. TCRdb called the 5' RACE reads again in MiXCR, with one record for every CDR3 protein. The table has a few hundred thousand distinct CDR3 sequences, roughly 26% seen once; the top ten hold roughly 3%. Trimming removed 4 bases at V and 6 bases at J, with 19 bases between. Germline CDR1 and CDR2: DFQATT and SNEGSKA (reference sequence). CDR3 length equals 14 residues. This clonotype came up a few times. This sample was shared with a second study, whose subject was T cells expressing NK-cell markers.

This TCR came from a woman between 18 and 29 years old in good health. The rearrangement links TRBV20-1 to TRBJ2-7; no clear D. The sequencing sample was made of CD4+ T cells sorted from blood. CDR3 sequence: CSATRRVTTREQYF. CDR3 sequence (DNA): TGCAGTGCTACCCGGCGTGTAACCACCCGCGAGCAGTACTTC.